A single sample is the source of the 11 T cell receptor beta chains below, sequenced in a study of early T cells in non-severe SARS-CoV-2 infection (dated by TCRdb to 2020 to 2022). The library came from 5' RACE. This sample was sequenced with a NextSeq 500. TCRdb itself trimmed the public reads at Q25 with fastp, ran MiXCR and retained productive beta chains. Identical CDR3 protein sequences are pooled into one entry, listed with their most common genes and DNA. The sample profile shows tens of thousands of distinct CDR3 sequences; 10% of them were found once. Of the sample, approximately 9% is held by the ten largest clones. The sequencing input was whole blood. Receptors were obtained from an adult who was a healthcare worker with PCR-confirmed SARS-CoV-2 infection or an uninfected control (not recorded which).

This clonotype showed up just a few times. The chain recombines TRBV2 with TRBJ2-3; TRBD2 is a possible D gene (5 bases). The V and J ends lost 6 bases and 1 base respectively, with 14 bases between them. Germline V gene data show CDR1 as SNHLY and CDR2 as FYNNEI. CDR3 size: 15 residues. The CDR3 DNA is TGTGCCAGCAGCGGTGACTATCCACGCACAGATACGCAGTATTTT. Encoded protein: CASSGDYPRTDTQYF.

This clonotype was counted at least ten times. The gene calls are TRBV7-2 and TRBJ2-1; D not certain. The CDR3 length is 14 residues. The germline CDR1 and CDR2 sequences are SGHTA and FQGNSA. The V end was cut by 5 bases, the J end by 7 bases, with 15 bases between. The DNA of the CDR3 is TGTGCCAGCAGCCCCACCTTAGTGGTTAATGAGCAGTTCTTC. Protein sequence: CASSPTLVVNEQFF.

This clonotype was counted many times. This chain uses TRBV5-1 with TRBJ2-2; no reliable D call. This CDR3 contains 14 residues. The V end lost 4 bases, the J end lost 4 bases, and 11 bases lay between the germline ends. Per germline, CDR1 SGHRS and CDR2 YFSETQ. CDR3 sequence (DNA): TGCGCCAGCAGCATGGCTCGCGGCACCGGGGAGCTGTTTTTT. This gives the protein CASSMARGTGELFF.

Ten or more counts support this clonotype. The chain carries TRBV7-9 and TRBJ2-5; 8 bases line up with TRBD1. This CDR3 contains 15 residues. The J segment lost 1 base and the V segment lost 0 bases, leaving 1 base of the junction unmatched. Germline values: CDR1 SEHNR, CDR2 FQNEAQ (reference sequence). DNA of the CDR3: TGTGCCAGCAGCTTAGCCAGGGGGCCCCAAGAGACCCAGTACTTC. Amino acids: CASSLARGPQETQYF.

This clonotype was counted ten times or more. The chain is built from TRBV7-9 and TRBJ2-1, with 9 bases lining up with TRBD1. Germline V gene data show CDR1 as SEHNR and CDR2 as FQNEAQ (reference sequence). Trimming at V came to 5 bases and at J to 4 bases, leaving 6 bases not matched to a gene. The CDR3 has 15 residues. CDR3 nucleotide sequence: TGTGCCAGCAGCCGCCCGGGACAGGGATACAATGAGCAGTTCTTC. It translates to CASSRPGQGYNEQFF.

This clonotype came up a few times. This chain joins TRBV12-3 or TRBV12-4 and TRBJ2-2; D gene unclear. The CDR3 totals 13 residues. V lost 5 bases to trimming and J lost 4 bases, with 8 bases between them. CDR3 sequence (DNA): TGTGCCAGCAGTAGGACGCTCACCGGGGAGCTGTTTTTT. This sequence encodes CASSRTLTGELFF.

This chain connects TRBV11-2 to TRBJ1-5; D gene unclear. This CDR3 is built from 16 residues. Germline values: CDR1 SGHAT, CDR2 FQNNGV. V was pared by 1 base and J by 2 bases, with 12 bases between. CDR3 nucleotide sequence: TGTGCCAGCAGCTTAGGAGCCGGGGAGGGCAATCAGCCCCAGCATTTT. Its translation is CASSLGAGEGNQPQHF.

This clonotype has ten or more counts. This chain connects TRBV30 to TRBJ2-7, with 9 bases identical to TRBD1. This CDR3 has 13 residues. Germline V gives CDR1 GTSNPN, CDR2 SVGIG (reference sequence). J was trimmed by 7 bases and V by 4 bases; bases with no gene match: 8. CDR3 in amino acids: CAWKGTGFGEQYF. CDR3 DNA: TGTGCCTGGAAGGGGACAGGGTTCGGAGAGCAGTACTTC.

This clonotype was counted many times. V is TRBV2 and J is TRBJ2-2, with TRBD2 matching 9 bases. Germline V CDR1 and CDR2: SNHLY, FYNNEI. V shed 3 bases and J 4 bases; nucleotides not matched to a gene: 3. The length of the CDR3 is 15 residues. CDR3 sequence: CASSDSGSGTGELFF. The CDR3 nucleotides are TGTGCCAGCAGTGATAGCGGGAGCGGCACCGGGGAGCTGTTTTTT.

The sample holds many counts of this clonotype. This CDR3 reads CAIKPSGGSSYNEQFF. As DNA, the CDR3 is TGTGCCATCAAACCTAGCGGGGGAAGCTCCTACAATGAGCAGTTCTTC. This rearrangement joins TRBV10-3 to TRBJ2-1; 10 positions match TRBD2. This CDR3 is 16 amino acids long. The V segment lost 7 bases and the J segment 0 bases; nucleotides outside the gene matches: 6. Germline CDR1 reads ENHRY; CDR2 reads SYGVKD.

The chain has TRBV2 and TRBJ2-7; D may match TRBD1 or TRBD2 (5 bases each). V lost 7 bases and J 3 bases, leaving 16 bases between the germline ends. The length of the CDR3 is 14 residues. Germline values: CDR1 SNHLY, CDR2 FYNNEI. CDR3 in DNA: TGTGCCAGCAACTTACCGGGACCGGTCTACGAGCAGTACTTC. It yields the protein CASNLPGPVYEQYF.